The 10 T cell receptor beta chains below were found in one sample sequenced in a study of shared clonotypes between healthy human individuals. The naive CD8 subset, CD45RO-negative cells positively selected for CCR7, excluded terminally differentiated effector memory CD45RA+ cells. Here immunoSEQ multiplex PCR was the method, and the copy in TCRdb shows in-frame clones only, minus some. The repertoire holds approximately 810,000 clones, 90% to 95% seen once, with around 24% in the top ten. Sequencing was performed on naive CD8+ T cells sorted from blood. Receptor source: a man younger than 45 in good health.

V and J are TRBV6-6 and TRBJ2-1, with D possibly being TRBD2 (6 bases). V was clipped by 2 bases and J by 6 bases, with 8 bases between them. Germline lookup yields CDR1 MNHNY and CDR2 SVGAGI (reference sequence). The CDR3 runs to 13 residues. CDR3 sequence reads: CASSYGGINEQFF. The CDR3 coding sequence is TGTGCCAGCAGTTACGGAGGGATCAATGAGCAGTTCTTC.

The V gene is TRBV19, the J gene TRBJ2-5, with TRBD2 matching over 7 bases. Germline assignment: CDR1 LNHDA and CDR2 SQIVND (reference sequence). This CDR3 is 13 amino acids long. With V trimmed by 6 bases and J by 5 bases, 6 bases remained unmatched. The CDR3 spells CASSISGWETQYF. CDR3 in DNA: TGTGCCAGTAGCATTAGCGGGTGGGAGACCCAGTACTTC.

The chain links TRBV6-1 to TRBJ2-3; 8 positions agree with TRBD1. Trimming at V came to 1 base and at J to 2 bases, leaving 8 bases not matched to a gene. Germline lookup yields CDR1 MNHNS and CDR2 SASEGT. This CDR3 region has 17 residues. CDR3 coding DNA: TGTGCCAGCAGTGAAGGAATCGGACAGGGTTACACAGATACGCAGTATTTT. It is translated as CASSEGIGQGYTDTQYF.

This rearrangement joins TRBV11-2 to TRBJ2-7; tentatively, D is TRBD2 (6 bases). From germline, CDR1 is SGHAT and CDR2 FQNNGV. V was cut by 1 base and J by 5 bases, with 12 bases left in between. This CDR3 region has 14 residues. The CDR3 loop is CASSLAGEGNEQYF. For the CDR3, the DNA is TGTGCCAGCAGCTTAGCGGGAGAGGGGAACGAGCAGTACTTC. The full variable domain, with the rest looked up from reference TRBV11-2 and TRBJ2-7, is EAGVAQSPRYKIIEKRQSVAFWCNPISGHATLYWYQQILGQGPKLLIQFQNNGVVDDSQLPKDRFSAERLKGVDSTLKIQPAKLEDSAVYLCASSLAGEGNEQYFGPGTRLTVT.

The chain uses TRBV7-8 and TRBJ2-3; D is uncertain. The CDR3 extends over 16 amino acids. From germline, CDR1 is SGHVS and CDR2 FQNEAQ. V lost 4 bases to trimming and J lost 5 bases, with 19 bases between them. The CDR3 sequence is CASSSPAGSFGDTQYF. The CDR3 nucleotides are TGTGCCAGCAGCTCCCCGGCCGGGTCTTTCGGAGATACGCAGTATTTT.

This clone was seen a handful of times. The chain employs TRBV25-1 and TRBJ1-1; D gene unclear. V lost 4 bases and J 5 bases, leaving 5 bases between the germline ends. The V gene's germline CDR1 is MGHDK and CDR2 SYGVNS. The CDR3 is made up of 11 amino acids. CDR3 DNA: TGTGCCAGCAGTGTACTTACTGAAGCTTTCTTT. As protein: CASSVLTEAFF.

V is TRBV11-2 and J is TRBJ1-1; 8 bases fit TRBD1. The CDR3 length is 19 residues. Germline trimming cut 0 bases from V and 2 bases from J; bases unmatched to any gene: 14. Per the germline V gene, CDR1 is SGHAT and CDR2 is FQNNGV. This chain's CDR3 is CASSLDWDRPASSNTEAFF. In DNA form, the CDR3 reads TGTGCCAGCAGCTTAGATTGGGACAGGCCCGCCTCTTCTAACACTGAAGCTTTCTTT.

In this sample, this clone turned up a few times. The chain recombines TRBV7-8 with TRBJ1-2; the match to TRBD1 covers 7 bases. The CDR3 is 15 residues long. Germline CDR1 SGHVS, CDR2 FQNEAQ. The J segment lost 7 bases and the V segment lost 0 bases, leaving 8 bases of the junction unmatched. CDR3 sequence: CASSLAVDRPLGYTF. Written as DNA, the CDR3 is TGTGCCAGCAGCTTAGCGGTGGACAGGCCACTTGGCTACACCTTC.

The chain has TRBV7-9 and TRBJ2-7; D may be TRBD1 or TRBD2 (6 bases each). Between the trimmed V and J ends, which lost 4 bases and 5 bases, there was a span of 24 bases. The CDR3 extends over 17 amino acids. The germline V gene encodes CDR1 SEHNR and CDR2 FQNEAQ (reference sequence). CDR3 in amino acids: CASSSSTRGTSTHEQYF. CDR3 DNA: TGTGCCAGCAGCTCCTCCACTCGCGGGACATCAACCCACGAGCAGTACTTC.

The CDR3, as DNA: TGTGCCAGCAGCTTAGTCTCGCCAGCAGCCTACGAGCAGTACTTC. Encoded protein: CASSLVSPAAYEQYF. The gene calls are TRBV7-8 and TRBJ2-7; D is ambiguous. V was trimmed by 1 base and J by 2 bases, leaving 12 bases between them. The CDR3 has 15 amino acids. The V gene's germline CDR1 is SGHVS and CDR2 FQNEAQ.